A single sample is the source of the 11 T cell receptor beta chains below, sequenced in a study of Ad26.COV2.S vaccination and SARS-CoV-2 variants. Sequencing used immunoSEQ multiplex PCR; TCRdb keeps in-frame clones, though not all of them. The sample lists around 450,000 clones, about nine tenths occurring once. Documented treatment: about 20 received Ad26.COV2.S at low or high dose, single or two shots; roughly 5 received placebo; per-sample allocation not given. All samples were drawn on day 63, counting from the first vaccine or placebo injection. The sequencing here drew on peripheral blood, taken in a trial of Ad26.COV2.S vaccine versus placebo. The receptors were sampled from a person between 18 and 65 years old who received the Ad26.COV2.S COVID-19 vaccine or a placebo.

For the CDR3, the DNA is TGTGCCAGCAGCTCAACCGGGACTAGTAACTACGAGCAGTACTTC. Translated, it gives CASSSTGTSNYEQYF. V is TRBV7-2 and J is TRBJ2-7; 8 bases map to TRBD2. With V trimmed by 4 bases and J by 3 bases, 8 bases remained unmatched. The CDR3 is made up of 15 amino acids. In germline, CDR1 is SGHTA, CDR2 FQGNSA.

This clone was found once. This chain uses TRBV7-9 with TRBJ2-2, with 7 bases aligning to TRBD1. CDR1 SEHNR and CDR2 FQNEAQ come from the germline V gene (reference sequence). With 4 bases clipped from V and 3 bases from J, the junction kept 5 bases outside the gene matches. The CDR3 is made up of 15 amino acids. As DNA, the CDR3 is TGTGCCAGCAGCTCGACCCAGGGGGACACCGGGGAGCTGTTTTTT. Amino acids: CASSSTQGDTGELFF.

This clone was seen more than once but under ten times. The rearrangement uses TRBV6-5 and TRBJ1-6; weak D call: TRBD1 (5 bases). The germline gives CDR1 MNHEY, CDR2 SVGAGI. This CDR3 contains 14 residues. V gave up 6 bases and J gave up 10 bases, with 16 bases separating them. The CDR3 spells CASSYGGNRSPLHF. For the CDR3, the DNA is TGTGCCAGCAGCTACGGGGGGAATCGGTCACCCCTCCACTTT.

The chain carries TRBV25-1 and TRBJ2-5; no clear D gene. This CDR3 has 15 residues. V dropped 7 bases and J dropped 2 bases, with 17 bases sitting between them. Germline V lookup: CDR1 MGHDK, CDR2 SYGVNS. The CDR3 loop is CASMASTGPQETQYF. CDR3 nucleotide sequence: TGTGCCAGCATGGCATCGACGGGTCCGCAAGAGACCCAGTACTTC.

The gene calls are TRBV5-3 and TRBJ1-6; weak D call: TRBD1 (6 bases). TRBV5-3 is noted as an ORF with a role that remains uncertain. The CDR3 length is 18 residues. Trimming cost V 4 bases and J 7 bases, with 24 bases left between them. The CDR3 loop reads CARSPYRTGTYLNSPLHF. Here the CDR3 DNA reads TGTGCCAGAAGCCCCTACCGCACAGGGACCTACCTAAATTCACCCCTCCACTTT.

The CDR3 DNA reads TGTGCCAGCAGCTTAAGGACAGGAATAGGCGGCTACACCTTC. Its translation: CASSLRTGIGGYTF. V gene TRBV7-9 combines with J gene TRBJ1-2; 7 bases are shared with TRBD1. Per the germline V gene, CDR1 is SEHNR and CDR2 is FQNEAQ (reference sequence). CDR3 length equals 14 residues. The V segment lost 2 bases and the J segment 8 bases; nucleotides outside the gene matches: 8.

This clone was observed a few times. This rearrangement joins TRBV6-5 to TRBJ1-3; D not certain. CDR3 size: 13 residues. V dropped 6 bases and J dropped 1 base, with 7 bases sitting between them. Germline V CDR1 and CDR2: MNHEY, SVGAGI. The DNA of the CDR3 is TGTGCCAGCAGGCCACAATCTGGAAACACCATATATTTT. It yields the protein CASRPQSGNTIYF.

J is TRBJ2-3 and V is TRBV5-1, with TRBD2 identical over 11 bases. This CDR3 comprises 18 residues. J was trimmed by 6 bases and V by 4 bases; bases with no gene match: 16. Germline loops: CDR1 SGHRS, CDR2 YFSETQ. In DNA, the CDR3 is TGCGCCAGCAGCCCCGAAATAACTAGCGGGAGTGGAGGCGATACGCAGTATTTT. This translates into CASSPEITSGSGGDTQYF. The entire variable domain, with the rest obtained from reference TRBV5-1 and TRBJ2-3, is as follows: KAGVTQTPRYLIKTRGQQVTLSCSPISGHRSVSWYQQTPGQGLQFLFEYFSETQRNKGNFPGRFSGRQFSNSRSEMNVSTLELGDSALYLCASSPEITSGSGGDTQYFGPGTRLTVL.

This chain links TRBV10-3 with TRBJ2-3; D is ambiguous. Trimming removed 10 bases from V and 4 bases from J, with 9 bases in between. The CDR3 runs to 11 residues. Germline V gene data show CDR1 as ENHRY and CDR2 as SYGVKD. DNA of the CDR3: TGTGCCACCCAAGACTCAGATACGCAGTATTTT. Translated, it gives CATQDSDTQYF.

J is TRBJ1-1 and V is TRBV19; perhaps TRBD1 as D (6 bases). The CDR3 runs 13 residues. Germline values: CDR1 LNHDA, CDR2 SQIVND (reference sequence). Deletions cut 0 bases from V and 10 bases from J, with 12 bases between. Written as DNA, the CDR3 is TGTGCCAGTAGTATAGAGGGGGCCTCCCGAGCTTTCTTT. It is translated as CASSIEGASRAFF.

The chain combines TRBV7-9 with TRBJ2-1; D is undetermined. The CDR3 length is 13 residues. V gave up 1 base and J gave up 8 bases, with 9 bases separating them. The germline V gene has CDR1 SEHNR and CDR2 FQNEAQ (reference sequence). The CDR3 DNA reads TGTGCCAGCAGCTTAGTTCTGATCGATGAGCAGTTCTTC. Encoded protein: CASSLVLIDEQFF.